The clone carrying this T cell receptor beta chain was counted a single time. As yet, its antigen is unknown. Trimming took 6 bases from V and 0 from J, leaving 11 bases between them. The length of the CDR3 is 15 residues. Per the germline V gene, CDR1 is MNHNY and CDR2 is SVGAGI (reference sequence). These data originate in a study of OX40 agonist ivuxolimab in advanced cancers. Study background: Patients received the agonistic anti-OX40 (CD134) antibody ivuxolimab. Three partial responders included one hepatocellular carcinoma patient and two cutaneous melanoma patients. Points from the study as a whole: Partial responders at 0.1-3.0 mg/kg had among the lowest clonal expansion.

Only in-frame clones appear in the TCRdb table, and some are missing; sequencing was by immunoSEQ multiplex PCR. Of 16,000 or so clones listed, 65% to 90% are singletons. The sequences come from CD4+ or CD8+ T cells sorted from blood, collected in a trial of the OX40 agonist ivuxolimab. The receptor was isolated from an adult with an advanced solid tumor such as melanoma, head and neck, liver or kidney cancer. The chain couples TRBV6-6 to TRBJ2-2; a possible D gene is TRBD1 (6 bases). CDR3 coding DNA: TGTGCCAGCAGCAAGACAGGTCCGAACACCGGGGAGCTGTTTTTT. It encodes CASSKTGPNTGELFF.